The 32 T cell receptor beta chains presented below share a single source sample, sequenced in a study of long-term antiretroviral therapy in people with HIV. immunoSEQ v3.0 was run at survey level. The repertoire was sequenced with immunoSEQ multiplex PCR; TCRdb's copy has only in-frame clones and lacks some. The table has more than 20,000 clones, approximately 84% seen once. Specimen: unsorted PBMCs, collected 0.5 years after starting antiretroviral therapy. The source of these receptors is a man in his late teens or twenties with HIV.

As DNA, the CDR3 is TGTGCCAGCAGTGAAACCAACAGGGGCAACTATGGCTACACCTTC. Translation: CASSETNRGNYGYTF. This chain links TRBV6-1 with TRBJ1-2; TRBD1 aligns across 7 bases. Germline V lookup: CDR1 MNHNS, CDR2 SASEGT. V was clipped by 2 bases and J by 2 bases; unmatched bases: 5. CDR3 length equals 15 residues.

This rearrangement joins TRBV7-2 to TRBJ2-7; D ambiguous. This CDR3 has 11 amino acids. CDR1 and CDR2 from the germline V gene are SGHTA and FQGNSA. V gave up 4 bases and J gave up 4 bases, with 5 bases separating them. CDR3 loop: CASSSIYEQYF. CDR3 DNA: TGTGCCAGCAGCTCCATATACGAGCAGTACTTC.

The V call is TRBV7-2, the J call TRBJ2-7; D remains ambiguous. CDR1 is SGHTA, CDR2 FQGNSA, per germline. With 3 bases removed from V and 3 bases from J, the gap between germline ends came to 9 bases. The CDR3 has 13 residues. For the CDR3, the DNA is TGTGCCAGCAGCTTTGGGGTTGTCTACGAGCAGTACTTC. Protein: CASSFGVVYEQYF.

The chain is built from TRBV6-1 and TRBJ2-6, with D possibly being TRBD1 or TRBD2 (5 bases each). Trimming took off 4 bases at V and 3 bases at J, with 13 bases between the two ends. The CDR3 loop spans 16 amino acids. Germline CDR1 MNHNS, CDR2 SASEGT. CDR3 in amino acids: CASSARGVLGANVLTF. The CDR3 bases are TGTGCCAGCAGTGCAAGAGGGGTACTTGGGGCCAACGTCCTGACTTTC.

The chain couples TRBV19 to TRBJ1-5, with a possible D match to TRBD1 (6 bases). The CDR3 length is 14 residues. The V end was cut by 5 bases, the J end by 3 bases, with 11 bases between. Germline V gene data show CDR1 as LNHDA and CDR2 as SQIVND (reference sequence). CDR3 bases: TGTGCCAGTAGTCTCTGGGACAACAATCAGCCCCAGCATTTT. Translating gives CASSLWDNNQPQHF.

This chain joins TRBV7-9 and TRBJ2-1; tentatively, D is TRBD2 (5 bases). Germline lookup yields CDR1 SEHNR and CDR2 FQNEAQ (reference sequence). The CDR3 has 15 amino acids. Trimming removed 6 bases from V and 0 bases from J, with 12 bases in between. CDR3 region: CASSPSGSSYNEQFF. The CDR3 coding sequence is TGTGCCAGCAGTCCAAGCGGCAGCTCCTACAATGAGCAGTTCTTC.

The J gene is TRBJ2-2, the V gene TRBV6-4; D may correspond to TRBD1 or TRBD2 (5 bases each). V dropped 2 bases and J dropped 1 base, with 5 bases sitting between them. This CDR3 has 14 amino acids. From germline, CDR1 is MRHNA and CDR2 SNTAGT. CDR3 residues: CASSDGGNTGELFF. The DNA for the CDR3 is TGTGCCAGCAGTGACGGGGGGAACACCGGGGAGCTGTTTTTT.

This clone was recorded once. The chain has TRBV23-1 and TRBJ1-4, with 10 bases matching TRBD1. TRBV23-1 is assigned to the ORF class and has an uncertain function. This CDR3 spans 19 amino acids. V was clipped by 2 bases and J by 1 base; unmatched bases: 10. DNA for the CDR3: TGCGCCAGCAGTCAACAGACAGGGGGCGTAGGTGGAACTAATGAAAAACTGTTTTTT. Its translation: CASSQQTGGVGGTNEKLFF.

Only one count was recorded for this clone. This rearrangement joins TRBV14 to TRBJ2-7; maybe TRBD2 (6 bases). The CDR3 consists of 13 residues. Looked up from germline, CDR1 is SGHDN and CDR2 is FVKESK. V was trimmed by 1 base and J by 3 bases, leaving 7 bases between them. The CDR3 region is CASSQVGGYEQYF. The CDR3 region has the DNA TGTGCCAGCAGCCAAGTCGGGGGCTACGAGCAGTACTTC.

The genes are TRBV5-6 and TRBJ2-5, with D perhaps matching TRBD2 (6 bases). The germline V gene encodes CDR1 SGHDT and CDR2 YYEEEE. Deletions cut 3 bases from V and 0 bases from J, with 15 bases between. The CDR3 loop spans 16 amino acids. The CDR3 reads CASSSTGWEDQETQYF. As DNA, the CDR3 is TGTGCCAGCAGCTCTACTGGGTGGGAGGACCAAGAGACCCAGTACTTC.

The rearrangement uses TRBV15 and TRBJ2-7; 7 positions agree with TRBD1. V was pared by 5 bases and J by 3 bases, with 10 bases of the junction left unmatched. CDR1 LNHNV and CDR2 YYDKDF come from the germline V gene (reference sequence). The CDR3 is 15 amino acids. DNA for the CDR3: TGTGCCACCAGCCCCGAGAAGGGACAGCTCTACGAGCAGTACTTC. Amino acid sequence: CATSPEKGQLYEQYF.

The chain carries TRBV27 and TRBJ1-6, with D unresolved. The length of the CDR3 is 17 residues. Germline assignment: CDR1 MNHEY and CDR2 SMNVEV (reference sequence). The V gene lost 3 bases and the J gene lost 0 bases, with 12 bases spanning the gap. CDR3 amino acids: CASSFEGPSSYNSPLHF. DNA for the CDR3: TGTGCCAGCAGTTTTGAGGGCCCGAGCTCCTATAATTCACCCCTCCACTTT.

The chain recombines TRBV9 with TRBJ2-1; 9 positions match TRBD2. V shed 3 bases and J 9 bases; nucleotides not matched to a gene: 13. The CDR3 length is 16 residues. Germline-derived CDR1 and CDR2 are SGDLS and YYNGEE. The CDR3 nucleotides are TGTGCCAGCAGCGGACCCCCTAGCGGGATGGGAGTTGAGCAGTTCTTC. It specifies CASSGPPSGMGVEQFF.

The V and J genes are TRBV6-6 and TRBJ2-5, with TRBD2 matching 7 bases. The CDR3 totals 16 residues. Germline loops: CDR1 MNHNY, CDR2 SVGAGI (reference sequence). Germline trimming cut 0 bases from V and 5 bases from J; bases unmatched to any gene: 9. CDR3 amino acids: CASSYSQTSSWETQYF. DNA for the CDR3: TGTGCCAGCAGTTACTCCCAGACTAGCAGCTGGGAGACCCAGTACTTC.

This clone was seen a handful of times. The CDR3 DNA sequence: TGTGCCAGCAGCTTAGGACCAGCAACTAATGAAAAACTGTTTTTT. It is translated as CASSLGPATNEKLFF. The rearrangement links TRBV7-2 to TRBJ1-4; D is uncertain. The CDR3 runs to 15 residues. CDR1 SGHTA and CDR2 FQGNSA come from the germline V gene. V was clipped by 1 base and J by 0 bases, with 6 bases between them.

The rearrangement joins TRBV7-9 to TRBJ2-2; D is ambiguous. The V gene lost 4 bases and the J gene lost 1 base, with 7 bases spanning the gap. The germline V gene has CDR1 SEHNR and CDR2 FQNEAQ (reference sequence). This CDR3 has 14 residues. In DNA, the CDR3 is TGTGCCAGCAGCTCTAATAAGAACACCGGGGAGCTGTTTTTT. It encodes CASSSNKNTGELFF.

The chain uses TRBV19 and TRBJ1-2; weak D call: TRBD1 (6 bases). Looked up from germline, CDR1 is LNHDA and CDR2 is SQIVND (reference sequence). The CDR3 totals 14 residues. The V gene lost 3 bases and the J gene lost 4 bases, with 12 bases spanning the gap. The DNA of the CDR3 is TGTGCCAGTAGTATCGGCAGGGGCCCCTATGGCTACACCTTC. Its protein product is CASSIGRGPYGYTF.

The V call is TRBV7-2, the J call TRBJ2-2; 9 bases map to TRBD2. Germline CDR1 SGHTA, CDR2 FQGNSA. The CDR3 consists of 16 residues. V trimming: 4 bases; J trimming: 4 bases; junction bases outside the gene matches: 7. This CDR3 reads CASSSLAGEGTGELFF. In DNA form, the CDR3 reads TGTGCCAGCAGCTCCTTAGCGGGAGAAGGCACCGGGGAGCTGTTTTTT.

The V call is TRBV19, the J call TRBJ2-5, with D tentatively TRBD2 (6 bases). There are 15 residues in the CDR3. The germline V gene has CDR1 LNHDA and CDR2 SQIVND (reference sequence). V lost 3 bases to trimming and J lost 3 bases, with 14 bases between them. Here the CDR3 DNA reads TGTGCCAGTAGTATCGCGGGACTCACAAAAGAGACCCAGTACTTC. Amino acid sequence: CASSIAGLTKETQYF. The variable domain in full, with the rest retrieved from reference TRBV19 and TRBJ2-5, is DGGITQSPKYLFRKEGQNVTLSCEQNLNHDAMYWYRQDPGQGLRLIYYSQIVNDFQKGDIAEGYSVSREKKESFPLTVTSAQKNPTAFYLCASSIAGLTKETQYFGPGTRLLVL.

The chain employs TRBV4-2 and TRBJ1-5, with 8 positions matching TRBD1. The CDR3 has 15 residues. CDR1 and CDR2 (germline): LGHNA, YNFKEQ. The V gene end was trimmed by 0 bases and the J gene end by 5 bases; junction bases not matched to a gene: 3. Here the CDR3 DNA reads TGTGCCAGCAGCCAAGATGGACAGGGCGATCAGCCCCAGCATTTT. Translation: CASSQDGQGDQPQHF.

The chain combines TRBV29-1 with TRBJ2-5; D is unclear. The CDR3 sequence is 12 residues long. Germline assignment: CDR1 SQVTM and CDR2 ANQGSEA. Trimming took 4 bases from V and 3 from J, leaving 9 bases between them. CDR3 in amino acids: CSVGATEETQYF. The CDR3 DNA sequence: TGCAGCGTTGGGGCCACCGAAGAGACCCAGTACTTC.

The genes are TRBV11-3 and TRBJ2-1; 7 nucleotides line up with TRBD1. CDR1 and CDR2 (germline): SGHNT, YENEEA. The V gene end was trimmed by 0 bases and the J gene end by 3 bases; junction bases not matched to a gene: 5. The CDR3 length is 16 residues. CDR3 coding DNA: TGTGCCAGCAGCTTAGATATAGGGGGCGGCTACAATGAGCAGTTCTTC. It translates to CASSLDIGGGYNEQFF. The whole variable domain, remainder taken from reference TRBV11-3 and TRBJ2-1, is EAGVVQSPRYKIIEKKQPVAFWCNPISGHNTLYWYLQNLGQGPELLIRYENEEAVDDSQLPKDRFSAERLKGVDSTLKIQPAELGDSAVYLCASSLDIGGGYNEQFFGPGTRLTVL.

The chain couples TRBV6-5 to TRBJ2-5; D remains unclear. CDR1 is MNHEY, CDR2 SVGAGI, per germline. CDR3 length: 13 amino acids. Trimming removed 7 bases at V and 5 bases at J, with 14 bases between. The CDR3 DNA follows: TGTGCCAGCAAACCCGTAGATAAGGAGACCCAGTACTTC. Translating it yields CASKPVDKETQYF.

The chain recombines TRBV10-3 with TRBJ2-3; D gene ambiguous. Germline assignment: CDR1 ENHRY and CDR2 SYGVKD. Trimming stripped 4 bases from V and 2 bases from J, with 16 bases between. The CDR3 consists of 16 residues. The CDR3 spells CAISAVGLSYTDTQYF. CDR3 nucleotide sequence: TGTGCCATCAGTGCTGTCGGCCTCAGCTACACAGATACGCAGTATTTT.

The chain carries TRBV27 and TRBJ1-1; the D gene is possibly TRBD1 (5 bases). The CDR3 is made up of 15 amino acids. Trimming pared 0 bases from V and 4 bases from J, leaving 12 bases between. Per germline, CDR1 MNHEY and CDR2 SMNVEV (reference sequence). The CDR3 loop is CASSLSYGGSTEAFF. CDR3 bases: TGTGCCAGCAGTTTATCTTACGGGGGATCCACTGAAGCTTTCTTT.

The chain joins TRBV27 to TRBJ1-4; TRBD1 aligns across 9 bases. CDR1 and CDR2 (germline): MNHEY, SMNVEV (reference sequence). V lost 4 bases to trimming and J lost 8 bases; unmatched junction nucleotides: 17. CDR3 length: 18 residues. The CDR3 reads CASSSNLHGTGLFEKLFF. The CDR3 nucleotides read TGTGCCAGCAGTTCCAACCTCCACGGGACAGGGCTTTTCGAAAAACTGTTTTTT.

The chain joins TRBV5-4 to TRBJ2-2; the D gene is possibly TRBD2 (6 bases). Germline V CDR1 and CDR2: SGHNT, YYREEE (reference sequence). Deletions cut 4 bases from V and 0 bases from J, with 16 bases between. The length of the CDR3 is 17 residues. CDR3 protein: CASSPGAGPTNTGELFF. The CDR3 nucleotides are TGTGCCAGCAGCCCCGGGGCGGGGCCTACGAACACCGGGGAGCTGTTTTTT.

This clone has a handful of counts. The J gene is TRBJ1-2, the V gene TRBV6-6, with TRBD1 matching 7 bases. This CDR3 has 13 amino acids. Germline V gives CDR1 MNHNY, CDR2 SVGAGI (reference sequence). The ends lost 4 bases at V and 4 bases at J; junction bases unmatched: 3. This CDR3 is CASSSRDSYGYTF. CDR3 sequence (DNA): TGTGCCAGCAGTTCGAGGGACAGCTATGGCTACACCTTC.

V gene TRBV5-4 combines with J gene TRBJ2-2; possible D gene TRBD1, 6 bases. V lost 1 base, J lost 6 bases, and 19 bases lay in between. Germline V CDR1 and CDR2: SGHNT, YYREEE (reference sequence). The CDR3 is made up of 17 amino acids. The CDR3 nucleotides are TGTGCCAGCAGCTTGCCGGGCCGAGGGGGTATGTCCGGGGAGCTGTTTTTT. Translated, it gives CASSLPGRGGMSGELFF.

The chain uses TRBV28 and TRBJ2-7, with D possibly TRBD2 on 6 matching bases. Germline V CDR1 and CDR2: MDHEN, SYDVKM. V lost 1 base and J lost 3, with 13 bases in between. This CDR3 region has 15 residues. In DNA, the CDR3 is TGTGCCAGCAGTTTATACTCGGGCGGGAACTACGAGCAGTACTTC. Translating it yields CASSLYSGGNYEQYF. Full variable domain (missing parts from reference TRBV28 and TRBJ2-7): DVKVTQSSRYLVKRTGEKVFLECVQDMDHENMFWYRQDPGLGLRLIYFSYDVKMKEKGDIPEGYSVSREKKERFSLILESASTNQTSMYLCASSLYSGGNYEQYFGPGTRLTVT.

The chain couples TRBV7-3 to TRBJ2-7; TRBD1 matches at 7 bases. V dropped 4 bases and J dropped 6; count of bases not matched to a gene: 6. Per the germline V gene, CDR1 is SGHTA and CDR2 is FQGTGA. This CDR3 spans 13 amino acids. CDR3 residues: CASSSIRDSEQYF. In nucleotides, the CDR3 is TGTGCCAGCAGCTCCATCCGGGACAGCGAGCAGTACTTC.

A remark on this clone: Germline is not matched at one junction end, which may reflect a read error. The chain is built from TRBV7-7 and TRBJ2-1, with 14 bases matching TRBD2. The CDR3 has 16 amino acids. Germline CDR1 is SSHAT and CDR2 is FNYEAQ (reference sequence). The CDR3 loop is CAGSPTGLAGVDEQFF. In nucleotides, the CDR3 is TGTGCCGGCAGCCCCACGGGACTAGCGGGAGTGGATGAGCAGTTCTTC.